This TCR beta chain appears in the sequencing data of a study of beta chain features in type 1 diabetes. Study-wide findings and caveats: Any HLA effect on TCRB rearrangement was left unresolved by small sub-analyses. TCRB CDR3s from Type 1 diabetes patients were moderately but significantly shorter in all four CD4+ subsets. Type 1 diabetes patients had fewer VDJ junction insertions and more deletions. Within patients, naive, central memory and Treg TCRB repertoires seemed more similar than within healthy donors.

Isolated RNA was reverse transcribed in full, so expressed TCRB transcripts were sequenced. TCRdb's table, derived via immunoSEQ multiplex PCR, lists solely in-frame clones and lacks some. The sample holds about 650,000 clones, 9.5% to 15% seen once. Cells sorted by CD45RO/CCR7/CD25/CD127/CD95/CD27 comprised CD4+ naive, central memory, regulatory and stem cell-like memory cells. The CDR3 runs to 14 residues. CDR1 and CDR2 from the germline V gene are SGHVS and FQNEAQ. With 3 bases removed from V and 5 bases from J, the gap between germline ends came to 12 bases. With regard to this clone: Its target is unknown.

The TCR originated in a young man with type 1 diabetes. The chain employs TRBV7-8 and TRBJ2-3; tentatively, D is TRBD1 (6 bases). The sample taken for sequencing was naive CD4+ T cells from blood. Here the CDR3 DNA reads TGTGCCAGCAGCTTCGGACAGCAGGGAGATACGCAGTATTTT. As protein: CASSFGQQGDTQYF.